The present entry profiles one T cell receptor beta chain with its context. Its antigen is not yet known. The germline V gene (reference sequence) supplies CDR1 DFQATT and CDR2 SNEGSKA. The CDR3 numbers 13 residues from cysteine through phenylalanine. No coding sequence is recorded. An approximately 2.5 ml peripheral blood sample was drawn into PAXgene tubes per donor and stored at -80°C. Without T cell sorting, total RNA was isolated from whole blood using the PAXgene blood miRNA kit on an automated QIAcube. Peripheral blood from monozygotic twin pairs who were concordant or discordant for inflammatory bowel disease underwent deep TCRalpha and TCRbeta repertoire profiling using unique molecular barcoding. For every twin pair, smoking habits were documented, and each individual was categorised as a current, former or never smoker. The record originates from a study of monozygotic twins with inflammatory bowel disease (dated by TCRdb to 2018 to 2020). For context, the study as a whole: A total of roughly 28 monozygotic twin pairs were included in the full study, comprising nine German pairs (four IBD-concordant, five IBD-discordant) and 19 IBD-discordant Danish pairs. Within discordant pairs, disease-associated traits were sought mainly by comparing IBD patients with their genetically identical healthy co-twins. Each individual had, on average, about 151 000 unique TCRalpha sequences and 181 000 unique TCRbeta sequences available for analysis. Summary of the overall study and its limitations: Fewer clonotypes were shared with other individuals by IBD patients than by healthy twins, most markedly in patients showing signs of disease activity. TCRbeta repertoire diversity, by inverse Simpson index, was decreased in IBD patients compared with their healthy co-twins. Repertoire similarity did not differ between concordant and discordant twins, possibly due to limited statistical power. The results gave no support for a single strong signal or clonotype linked to IBD. The analysis was unable to tell apart different T cell subtypes. Background noise and inter-individual variability may have been introduced into the repertoires by the differing immunosuppressive treatments among patients.

Preparation of the library involved 5' RACE. Each TCR library was prepared from about 3,300 ng of total RNA. cDNA was synthesized with SMARTScribe reverse transcriptase in eight separate reactions per sample. During cDNA synthesis, unique molecular identifiers containing a 6-nucleotide sample barcode were introduced by template switching. Amplification of TCRalpha and TCRbeta cDNA involved two nested PCRs of approximately 16 and 10 cycles, and each PCR was followed by bead purification. Before amplification, the cDNA was treated with uracil DNA-glycosylase and purified using the QIAquick PCR purification kit. In the second PCR, Illumina TruSeq-compatible adapters and sample-specific barcodes were added. TapeStation and Qubit were used to check library quality and concentration, and around 4.7 ng of each library was pooled. Sequencing of the pooled libraries was done on an Illumina HiSeq2500 single-index Rapid Run using custom sequencing primers and 2 x 100 bp reads. As for the authors' bioinformatics: UMI-based consensus assembly with MiGEC version 1.2.6 was used to correct PCR and sequencing errors. MiXCR version 2.1.1 was used to carry out V(D)J alignment, clonotype assembly and CDR3 extraction. Gene usage, clonotype sharing and MAIT/NKT TCR abundance were normalised by analysing the top 1000, 10 000 and 20 000 clonotypes per sample. After downsampling to 27 000 UMIs, diversity was calculated as the inverse Simpson index using the vegan R package. Paired Mann-Whitney U tests on discordant twin pairs were used, with Benjamini-Hochberg multiple-testing correction. Reads reprocessed by TCRdb are summarized as one entry per CDR3 protein sequence, and DNA is absent. These V and J calls rely on TCRdb rather than the paper's analysis. The sample table holds 310,000 or so distinct CDR3 sequences. Roughly 2% of the sample rests with the top ten.

The source is a human donor with ulcerative colitis or Crohn's disease, or a healthy co-twin of an affected twin (not recorded which). In this chain, TRBV20-1 is recombined with TRBJ2-1; TCRdb proposes TRBD2, but this gene call is untestable without DNA. Sequencing used blood. The CDR3 corresponds to CSGRGVMYNEQFF.